This entry concerns a single T cell receptor beta chain. As yet, its antigen is unknown. The assay was immunoSEQ multiplex PCR, and TCRdb's table has in-frame clones only and misses some. The sample holds about 81,000 clones; 85% to 90% are singletons and the top ten take under 0.6%. The sample comes from a study of OX40 agonist ivuxolimab in advanced cancers. Study-wide points: Expanded clones tended on average to be more numerous among CD8+ T cells than CD4+.

The CDR3 loop spans 13 amino acids. V shed 1 base and J shed 8 bases, with 8 bases lying between them. Germline CDR1 MNHNS, CDR2 SASEGT. The J gene is TRBJ1-4, the V gene TRBV6-1; D is undetermined. The receptor was derived from an adult with an advanced solid tumor such as melanoma, head and neck, liver or kidney cancer. The source was CD4+ or CD8+ T cells sorted from blood, collected in a trial of the OX40 agonist ivuxolimab. In DNA, the CDR3 is TGTGCCAGCAGTGAAGAGGCCCGAGAAAAACTGTTTTTT. Protein sequence: CASSEEAREKLFF.